This T cell receptor beta chain is from a study of blood T cell repertoires in COVID-19. Whole-study context: Samples of COVID-19 (acute and convalescent) were obtained from the United States, Italy and Spain.

Germline CDR1 is MNHEY and CDR2 is SVGAGI. CDR3 length equals 12 residues. The V end was cut by 8 bases, the J end by 0 bases, with 7 bases between. Clones were read by immunoSEQ multiplex PCR, and TCRdb kept only the in-frame ones, dropping some. The top ten hold about 0.91% of the sample, which has approximately 200,000 clones, about 85% seen once. Sequenced sample: peripheral blood. This TCR was recovered from a man aged 35 to 55 with acute or convalescent COVID-19. The chain employs TRBV6-5 and TRBJ1-1; D remains unclear. The CDR3 sequence is CASRVVNTEAFF. CDR3 sequence (DNA): TGTGCCAGCCGGGTCGTGAACACTGAAGCTTTCTTT.